The text below deals with one T cell receptor beta chain. Unique molecular identifiers were built into the TCRbeta library. TCRdb independently ran MiXCR on the PCR reads; one entry per CDR3 protein. The repertoire holds some 840,000 distinct CDR3 sequences, with roughly 15% as singletons. The CDR3 spans 18 residues. The ends lost 5 bases at V and 0 bases at J; junction bases unmatched: 12. Germline V lookup: CDR1 SGHTA, CDR2 FQGNSA. These data are taken from a study of T-cell reconstitution after alpha-beta-depleted transplantation in children. The sequenced sample was PBMCs, mostly from graft donor cells, obtained 360 days after TCRalphabeta/CD19-depleted stem cell transplant. The TCR sequence derives from a male patient between 5 and 17 years old who had a stem cell transplant for acute lymphoblastic leukemia, so the T cells may come from the graft donor. The rearrangement joins TRBV7-2 to TRBJ2-1, with 8 nucleotides matching TRBD2. The CDR3 protein is CASSRGLAGSSSYNEQFF. The CDR3 nucleotides read TGTGCCAGCAGCAGAGGGCTAGCGGGTTCAAGCTCCTACAATGAGCAGTTCTTC.